Detailed here is one T cell receptor (beta chain). The CDR3 length is 14 residues. The germline gives CDR1 KGHSH, CDR2 LQKENI. J gave up 5 bases and V 3 bases, and 2 bases lay outside the gene matches. These data come from a study of T cell changes during pregnancy in multiple sclerosis. The repertoire was sequenced with immunoSEQ multiplex PCR; TCRdb's copy has only in-frame clones and lacks some. Of about 130,000 clones listed, 90% to 98% are singletons. This chain links TRBV18 with TRBJ1-5; TRBD1 matches at 9 bases. This specimen consisted of peripheral blood, obtained after pregnancy. This clonotype originated in a female donor with multiple sclerosis, enrolled in a pregnancy study. The DNA for the CDR3 is TGTGCCAGCTCACCGGGACAGGGCTATCAGCCCCAGCATTTT. Protein: CASSPGQGYQPQHF.